The 17 T cell receptor beta chains reported below all come from one sample, sequenced in a study of tumor-infiltrating lymphocytes in primary liver carcinoma. With around 490 ng total RNA as template and a constant-region primer, TCR beta cDNA was made. Libraries of TCR beta came from three nested multiplex PCR rounds with slightly modified ARM-PCR. Rounds one and two of PCR, each of roughly 10 cycles, were primed with TRBV1-TRBV30 forward primers and a C-beta reverse primer. TCRdb recomputed calls from the multiplex PCR reads with MiXCR, one row per CDR3 protein. Among fewer than 250,000 distinct CDR3 sequences, less than 75% were seen once, and the ten largest hold around 7.1%. The study extracted blood RNA from unsorted whole blood and also extracted germline DNA. The sequencing sample was made of peripheral blood. All receptors derive from a woman aged 60-75 years with primary liver carcinoma and hepatitis B virus infection.

This clonotype was recorded at least ten times. The chain combines TRBV29-1 with TRBJ2-7; possible D gene TRBD2, 6 bases. With 4 bases removed from V and 6 bases from J, the gap between germline ends came to 19 bases. CDR1 is SQVTM and CDR2 is ANQGSEA in the germline V gene. CDR3 length: 14 amino acids. DNA of the CDR3: TGCAGCGTTGGATCGCTCGGGGGTCCACTCGAGCAGTACTTC. Amino acids: CSVGSLGGPLEQYF.

The V and J genes are TRBV28 and TRBJ2-2; D is undetermined. Trimming shortened V by 3 bases and J by 9 bases, and 5 bases separated the two germline ends. This CDR3 region has 11 residues. The V gene's germline CDR1 is MDHEN and CDR2 SYDVKM. For the CDR3, the DNA is TGTGCCAGCAGTTTTAGAAGGGAGCTGTTTTTT. It codes for CASSFRRELFF. Combining the CDR3 with reference TRBV28 and TRBJ2-2 gives the whole variable domain DVKVTQSSRYLVKRTGEKVFLECVQDMDHENMFWYRQDPGLGLRLIYFSYDVKMKEKGDIPEGYSVSREKKERFSLILESASTNQTSMYLCASSFRRELFFGEGSRLTVL.

This clonotype has a single count. J is TRBJ1-2 and V is TRBV28; 8 bases match TRBD1. This CDR3 region has 15 residues. V was clipped by 5 bases and J by 4 bases; unmatched bases: 9. CDR1 is MDHEN and CDR2 is SYDVKM in the germline V gene. The CDR3 coding sequence is TGTGCCAGCAGTGGCGGACAGGGTTGGGTCTATGGCTACACCTTC. It encodes CASSGGQGWVYGYTF.

Regarding this clonotype: This may be a read error: a much more frequent sequence differs by one nucleotide. This sequence joins TRBV6-5 and TRBJ2-2; D unresolved. Germline CDR1 and CDR2: MNHEY and SVGAGI. The CDR3 runs to 15 residues. For the CDR3, the DNA is TGTGCCAGCAGTTACGCACTGTCGAACAGCGGGGAGCTGTTTTTT. It encodes CASSYALSNSGELFF.

Of note for this clonotype: One end of the junction varies from germline; a read error may be responsible. The V gene is TRBV11-2, the J gene TRBJ2-2; D tentatively fits TRBD1 or TRBD2 (5 bases each). The CDR3 spans 15 residues. From germline, CDR1 is SGHAT and CDR2 FQNNGV. The CDR3 DNA sequence: TGTGCCAGCAGCTTATTTTGGGGGAACACCGGGGAGCTATTTTTT. As protein: CASSLFWGNTGELFF.

The V and J genes are TRBV28 and TRBJ1-5; TRBD1 is a possible D gene (6 bases). The V and J ends lost 6 bases and 5 bases respectively, with 20 bases between them. Germline CDR1 reads MDHEN; CDR2 reads SYDVKM. The CDR3 consists of 16 residues. In DNA, the CDR3 is TGTGCCAGCAGACCCCTTGGAAAAGGGGGGGATCAGCCCCAGCATTTT. This translates into CASRPLGKGGDQPQHF.

This rearrangement joins TRBV18 to TRBJ1-4, with a possible D match to TRBD1 (6 bases). This CDR3 comprises 16 residues. The germline V and J ends were trimmed by 2 bases and 7 bases, with 17 bases remaining between them. CDR1 and CDR2 (germline): KGHSH, LQKENI. The CDR3 sequence: CASSPSATGLSEKLFF. The CDR3 bases are TGTGCCAGCTCACCAAGTGCGACAGGCTTATCTGAAAAACTGTTTTTT.

There are many counts of this clonotype. With a much larger clone just one base away, this may be a read error. The rearrangement links TRBV5-6 to TRBJ2-1; no firm D call. The V and J ends lost 1 base and 7 bases respectively, with 3 bases between them. CDR3 length equals 11 residues. Germline CDR1 and CDR2: SGHDT and YYEEEE. CDR3 in DNA: TGTGCCAGCAGCTTGAGTAATGAGCAGTTCTTC. This encodes CASSLSNEQFF.

Comments on this clonotype: In this CDR3 the conserved last residue, phenylalanine or tryptophan, is missing, so a read error is likely. This chain connects TRBV11-3 to TRBJ2-6; unclear D gene. The CDR3 is 18 amino acids. Germline V gives CDR1 SGHNT, CDR2 YENEEA. Written as DNA, the CDR3 is TGTGCCAGCAGCCCTCGGTTGAGGCTTTACTCTGGGGTCAACGTCCTGACTGTC. This translates into CASSPRLRLYSGVNVLTV.

This clonotype was seen a handful of times. The CDR3 bases are TGTGCCAGCAGCTTCGGCGGATCGTATGGCTACACCTTC. It specifies CASSFGGSYGYTF. This rearrangement joins TRBV7-9 to TRBJ1-2; D remains ambiguous. Trimming left V 3 bases short and J 5 bases short, with 10 bases between. The CDR3 extends over 13 amino acids. Germline assignment: CDR1 SEHNR and CDR2 FQNEAQ (reference sequence).

Note on this clonotype: One junction end does not reproduce the germline sequence, and a read error may be involved. The rearrangement uses TRBV11-2 and TRBJ2-5, with D maybe TRBD2 (6 bases). Germline CDR1 SGHAT, CDR2 FQNNGV. CDR3 length: 15 amino acids. The CDR3 is CVSSPRTGELETQYF. The CDR3, as DNA: TGTGTCAGCAGCCCCCGGACGGGAGAGTTGGAGACCCAGTACTTC. Combining the CDR3 with reference TRBV11-2 and TRBJ2-5 gives the whole variable domain EAGVAQSPRYKIIEKRQSVAFWCNPISGHATLYWYQQILGQGPKLLIQFQNNGVVDDSQLPKDRFSAERLKGVDSTLKIQPAKLEDSAVYLCVSSPRTGELETQYFGPGTRLLVL.

A remark on this clonotype: This may come from a read error, since a much larger clone is one base off. J is TRBJ2-1 and V is TRBV6-5, with 8 bases matching TRBD1. The CDR3 consists of 12 residues. Germline CDR1 and CDR2: MNHEY and SVGAGI. DNA for the CDR3: TGTGTCAGCAGGACAGGGTACAATGAGCAGTTCTTC. It yields the protein CVSRTGYNEQFF.

Turning to this clonotype: The junction departs from germline at one end; a sequencing error may be responsible. This chain connects TRBV11-2 to TRBJ2-1; TRBD1 might be the D (5 bases). This CDR3 has 15 amino acids. The V gene's germline CDR1 is SGHAT and CDR2 FQNNGV. The CDR3 loop reads CASNLGALSHNEQFF. The DNA for the CDR3 is TGTGCCAGCAACTTAGGGGCCCTCTCCCACAATGAGCAGTTCTTC.

About this clonotype: It may be a read error: a sequence one base away is much more abundant. The rearrangement joins TRBV6-1 to TRBJ2-7; D possibly matches TRBD1 or TRBD2 (5 bases each). The germline gives CDR1 MNHNS, CDR2 SASEGT. The CDR3 has 14 amino acids. The germline V and J ends were trimmed by 6 bases and 2 bases, with 14 bases remaining between them. The CDR3 reads CASSLAEGTYEQYF. The DNA of the CDR3 is TGTGCCAGCAGCCTCGCAGAGGGGACCTACGAGCAGTACTTC.

The V and J genes are TRBV28 and TRBJ2-5; no firm D call. The J call is in doubt because the DNA end fits TRBJ2-1 better. CDR3 length: 10 amino acids. Germline V gene data show CDR1 as MDHEN and CDR2 as SYDVKM. The CDR3 loop reads CASSLETQFF. The CDR3, as DNA: TGTGCCAGCAGTTTAGAGACCCAGTTCTTC.

This clonotype was observed a single time. At one of its ends the junction is not consistent with the germline gene, which may arise from a read error. The rearrangement links TRBV11-2 to TRBJ2-3, with D perhaps matching TRBD2 (5 bases). The CDR3 spans 14 residues. From germline, CDR1 is SGHAT and CDR2 FQNNGV. The CDR3 is CGSCSGLSVDTQYF. The CDR3 nucleotides read TGTGGCAGCTGCTCCGGGCTTAGCGTAGATACGCAGTATTTT.

This clonotype appeared a few times. The chain employs TRBV12-3 or TRBV12-4 and TRBJ2-7, with D perhaps matching TRBD2 (5 bases). The CDR3 is 14 residues long. V lost 2 bases, J lost 3 bases, and 11 bases lay in between. The CDR3 spells CASSLRGKGYEQYF. CDR3 nucleotides: TGTGCCAGCAGTTTAAGAGGGAAGGGCTACGAGCAGTACTTC.